Sequencing of this TCR beta chain was carried out in a study of CD8 T cells in Susac syndrome (dated by TCRdb to about 2019). General notes on the study: Whether CD8+ T cell activation and differentiation in Susac syndrome was antigen driven was tested using repertoire sequencing.

Including the terminal cysteine and phenylalanine, the CDR3 comprises 14 residues. Just the 42-base CDR3 DNA is kept, in frame starting at base 1. CDR1 SGHDT and CDR2 YYEEEE are derived from the germline V gene. V is reduced by 3 bases and J by 4 bases, leaving a spacing of 14 bases between them. RNA was extracted using the RNeasy kit, and roughly 0.45 to 1 microgram was reverse transcribed with random hexamers. TCR beta CDR3 regions were amplified with the immunoSEQ multiplex PCR assay covering 54 Vbeta and 13 Jbeta segments. Bias from PCR amplification was corrected by using a synthetic template baseline for primer optimization and for computational correction. The paper's processing steps were these. Reads were assigned to V, D and J genes according to IMGT and analyzed in immunoSEQ Analyzer, with only productive sequences retained. Clonality was calculated as one minus the Shannon entropy normalized by log2 of the number of productive unique sequences. For each patient and control, public and private clones were evaluated within the 100 most prevalent clones. A clone was defined as Susac-specific if it was absent from the healthy and MS cohorts, from about 1,100 published viral clones and from other ImmuneACCESS disease sequences. TCRdb reworked the public reads: Q25 trimming with fastp, MiXCR clone assembly, productive beta chains retained. Entries are consolidated by CDR3 protein sequence, retaining the most common genes and DNA. The V and J calls were determined by TCRdb, not by the authors. This sample lists around 77,000 distinct CDR3 sequences; nearly 96% were detected once. 0.095% to 0.12% of the sample lies in the top ten.

A word on this clonotype: This receptor's antigen is unknown. Base qualities are missing; no much larger clone stands one base away.

Peripheral blood CD8+ and CD4+ T cells from healthy donors, Susac syndrome patients and multiple sclerosis patients were profiled by high-throughput TCR beta sequencing. The multiple sclerosis controls were treatment-naive patients whose relapsing-remitting disease, either stable or active, fulfilled the revised McDonald criteria. CD8+ TEMRA cells were enriched by FACS, while bulk CD8+ and CD4+ T cells were purified by magnetic negative isolation. Blood was drawn into EDTA tubes, processed within 24 hours, and PBMCs were isolated by density gradient centrifugation. PBMCs destined for TCR sequencing were cryopreserved in liquid nitrogen and later thawed in a 37 °C water bath. Purity of sorted or isolated CD4+, CD8+ and CD8+ TEMRA cells was at least 90%. Points the paper makes about the study in general: The number of individuals in the TCR sequencing and HLA analysis was recognized as being relatively small.

This clonotype was obtained from a human donor with multiple sclerosis. Recombination joined TRBV5-6 with TRBJ2-7; possibly the D gene is TRBD1, per 6 matching bases. Source material: CD4+ T cells from PBMCs. CDR3 protein: CASSSTGGKYEQYF. DNA sequence: TGTGCCAGCAGCTCGACAGGAGGAAAGTACGAGCAGTACTTC.